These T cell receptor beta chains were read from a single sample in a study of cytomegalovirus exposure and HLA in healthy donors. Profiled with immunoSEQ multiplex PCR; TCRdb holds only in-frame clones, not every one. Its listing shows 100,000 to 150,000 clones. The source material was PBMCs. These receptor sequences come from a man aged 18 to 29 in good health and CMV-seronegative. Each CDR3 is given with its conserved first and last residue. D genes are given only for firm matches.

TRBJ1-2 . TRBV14 TGTGCCAGCAGCCGTTACGATTTAACGGGGGACTATGGCTACACCTTC CASSRYDLTGDYGYTF
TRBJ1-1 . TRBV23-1 TGCGCCAGCAGTCAATCGATTACCGGGGACACTGAAGCTTTCTTT CASSQSITGDTEAFF
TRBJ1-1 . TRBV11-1 TGTGCCAGTTCCCAACAGGGAGAGGAGGTGTGGGCGGACTTT CASSQQGEEVWADF
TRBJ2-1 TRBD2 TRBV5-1 TGCGCCAGCAGCTTGAGCGGGAGGTACAATGAGCAGTTCTTC CASSLSGRYNEQFF
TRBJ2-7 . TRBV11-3 TGTGCCAGCAGCTTAGGCCCGAGGGAGCAGTACTTC CASSLGPREQYF
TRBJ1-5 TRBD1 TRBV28 TGTGCCAGCAGTATTTGGGACAGGGATAATCAGCCCCAGCATTTT CASSIWDRDNQPQHF
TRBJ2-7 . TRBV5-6 TGTGCCAGCAGCTTGGGCCAGGGGCTAGGTTACGAGCAGTACTTC CASSLGQGLGYEQYF
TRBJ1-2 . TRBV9 TGTGCCAGCAGCGTAGTGGACAACTCCTTGGGTGGCTACACCTTC CASSVVDNSLGGYTF
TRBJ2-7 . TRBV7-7 TGTGCCAGCAGCTTAAATCCCGGGACAAGCCGCGGCGAGCAGTACTTC CASSLNPGTSRGEQYF
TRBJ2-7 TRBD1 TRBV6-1 TGTGCCAGCAGTAAATTAAGGACAGGAACCTACGAGCAGTACTTC CASSKLRTGTYEQYF
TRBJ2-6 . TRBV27 TGTGCCAGCAGTTTAGGGAGAGGGGCCAACGTCCTGACTTTC CASSLGRGANVLTF
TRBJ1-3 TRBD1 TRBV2 TGTGCCAGCGGGACAGGGGCGGTAAACACCATATATTTT CASGTGAVNTIYF
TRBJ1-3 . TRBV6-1 TGTGCCAGCATTAAATCCGGAAACACCATATATTTT CASIKSGNTIYF
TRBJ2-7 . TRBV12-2 TGTGCAAGTCGCTTAGCGGGGTTGGGACCACACCCGGGGGGCGAGCAGTACTTC CASRLAGLGPHPGGEQYF
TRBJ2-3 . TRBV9 TGTGCCAGCAGACCCAACAGGGATACGCAGTATTTT CASRPNRDTQYF
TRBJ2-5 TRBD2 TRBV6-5 TGTGCCAGCAGTCGGACTAGCGGGAGCCAAGAGACCCAGTACTTC CASSRTSGSQETQYF
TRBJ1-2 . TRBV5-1 TGCGCCAGCAGCTCCGCCCCGGGGGGCCACACGACACTCTATGGCTACACCTTC CASSSAPGGHTTLYGYTF
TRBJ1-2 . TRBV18 TGTGCCAGCTCACCACCAACAGCTAACTATGGCTACACCTTC CASSPPTANYGYTF
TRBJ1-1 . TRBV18 TGTGCCAGCTCACCCCAGGAGGGGGAAGCTTTCTTT CASSPQEGEAFF